The clone carrying this T cell receptor (beta chain) appeared many times. The data derive from a study of T cells in Graves' hyperthyroidism and ophthalmopathy. The TCR beta CDR3 regions underwent amplification using RNA transcripts as the source. An initial round of RT-PCR targeting the TCR CDR3 relied on the HTBI primer set. TCRdb called the multiplex PCR reads again in MiXCR, with one record for every CDR3 protein. The sample contains about 210,000 distinct CDR3 sequences, 17% of which appear only once. V lost 3 bases, J lost 9 bases, and 9 bases lay in between. The CDR3 spans 13 residues. With a duration under 2 months, the hyperthyroidism was newly diagnosed in patients aged 18 to 65.

The chain has TRBV12-3 or TRBV12-4 and TRBJ1-6, with D possibly being TRBD1 (5 bases). The receptor was derived from a man between 50 and 59 years old with Graves' hyperthyroidism. Sequencing input: blood. In nucleotides, the CDR3 is TGTGCCAGCAGTTTTCAGGGCACTTCACCCCTCCACTTT. Protein sequence: CASSFQGTSPLHF.